This is a list of T cell receptor beta chains from one sample in a study of CD8 T cells in Susac syndrome. TCRdb itself ran the immunoSEQ multiplex PCR reads through MiXCR, one entry per CDR3 protein. The repertoire holds some 140,000 distinct CDR3 sequences, with more than 85% as singletons. The sample consisted of CD8+ T cells from PBMCs. Every receptor here comes from a human donor with Susac syndrome. Each CDR3 is given with its conserved first and last residue. D genes are given only for firm matches. Size tells how often a clone was seen (once, few, many) or the class of an expanded clone, and some rows leave it out.

V	D	size	J	CDR3	DNA
TRBV27	.	.	TRBJ1-3	CASSLFRSSGNTIYF	TGTGCCAGCAGTCTCTTCAGGAGCTCTGGAAACACCATATATTTT
TRBV4-1	.	.	TRBJ1-1	CASSQDRGGSNTEAFF	TGCGCCAGCAGCCAAGATCGTGGGGGATCGAACACTGAAGCTTTCTTT
TRBV15	TRBD1	.	TRBJ1-5	CATRQDRVLGQPQHF	TGTGCCACCCGCCAGGACAGGGTTTTGGGTCAGCCCCAGCATTTT
TRBV4-1	.	once	TRBJ2-1	CASVQGNEQFF	TGCGCCAGCGTTCAGGGCAATGAGCAGTTCTTC
TRBV9	.	.	TRBJ2-1	CASSEAEPYNEQFF	TGTGCCAGCAGCGAGGCGGAACCCTACAATGAGCAGTTCTTC
TRBV13	TRBD2	.	TRBJ2-7	CASSLMSLAPVPDTYEQYF	TGTGCCAGCAGCTTAATGTCACTAGCGCCCGTACCAGACACCTACGAGCAGTACTTC
TRBV20-1	TRBD2	.	TRBJ2-7	CSARAHGTSNYEQYF	TGCAGTGCTAGAGCCCACGGGACTAGTAACTACGAGCAGTACTTC
TRBV14	.	once	TRBJ2-2	CASSQAYANTGELFF	TGTGCCAGCAGCCAAGCCTACGCGAACACCGGGGAGCTGTTTTTT
TRBV5-6	.	.	TRBJ2-5	CASSLKALVTQYF	TGTGCCAGCAGCCTCAAGGCCTTGGTGACCCAGTACTTC
TRBV20-1	TRBD2	.	TRBJ2-7	CSAIYQERDPRGEQYF	TGCAGTGCAATATACCAGGAGCGGGACCCTCGGGGCGAGCAGTACTTC
TRBV2	.	.	TRBJ2-2	CASSELGRRELFF	TGTGCCAGCAGTGAACTGGGCAGGCGGGAGCTGTTTTTT
TRBV20-1	TRBD2	.	TRBJ2-7	CSARATGTSVYEQYF	TGCAGTGCTAGAGCCACCGGGACTAGCGTCTACGAGCAGTACTTC
TRBV20-1	TRBD1	.	TRBJ2-2	CSARDMGQGNTGELFF	TGCAGTGCTAGAGATATGGGACAGGGGAACACCGGGGAGCTGTTTTTT
TRBV3-1	.	.	TRBJ2-1	CASSQDISSYNEQFF	TGTGCCAGCAGCCAAGATATAAGCTCCTACAATGAGCAGTTCTTC
TRBV28	TRBD1	.	TRBJ2-5	CASSFRYRGIQETQYF	TGTGCCAGCAGTTTTAGGTACAGGGGGATCCAAGAGACCCAGTACTTC
TRBV27	.	.	TRBJ1-1	CASSFLFGSQNTEAFF	TGTGCCAGCAGTTTTCTTTTTGGCAGTCAAAACACTGAAGCTTTCTTT
TRBV20-1	TRBD2	once	TRBJ2-7	CSARKAGELEQYF	TGCAGTGCTAGAAAAGCGGGAGAGTTAGAGCAGTACTTC
TRBV20-1	TRBD2	.	TRBJ2-4	CSARDLTSGLQYF	TGCAGTGCTAGAGATCTCACTAGCGGTCTTCAGTACTTC
TRBV19	TRBD1	.	TRBJ2-3	CASSTDRKRGTDTQYF	TGTGCCAGTAGTACGGACAGGAAACGGGGCACAGATACGCAGTATTTT
TRBV7-9	TRBD2	.	TRBJ2-7	CARGGRLAGVFSYEQYF	TGTGCCAGGGGAGGCAGGCTAGCGGGAGTATTCTCCTACGAGCAGTACTTC
TRBV20-1	.	.	TRBJ2-7	CSARDDSLALAGYFYEQYF	TGCAGTGCTAGAGATGACAGCCTCGCACTGGCTGGCTACTTCTACGAGCAGTACTTC
TRBV5-4	TRBD1	few	TRBJ2-7	CASSLVGQGDEQYF	TGTGCCAGCAGCTTGGTGGGACAGGGGGACGAGCAGTACTTC
TRBV20-1	TRBD2	.	TRBJ2-1	CSARDRLAGEFF	TGCAGTGCTAGAGACCGACTAGCGGGAGAGTTCTTC
TRBV5-1	TRBD1	once	TRBJ2-1	CASSTGQGSYNEQFF	TGCGCCAGCAGTACGGGACAGGGATCCTACAATGAGCAGTTCTTC
TRBV11-2	.	.	TRBJ1-1	CASSLGPHTEAFF	TGTGCCAGCAGCTTAGGACCGCACACTGAAGCTTTCTTT
TRBV11-2	.	.	TRBJ1-1	CASSYGASEAFF	TGTGCCAGCAGCTATGGGGCATCTGAAGCTTTCTTT
TRBV13	TRBD1	.	TRBJ1-4	CASSPGQGILFF	TGTGCCAGCAGCCCTGGACAGGGAATACTGTTTTTT
TRBV6-1	.	once	TRBJ2-1	CASSEGSVYNEQFF	TGTGCCAGCAGTGAAGGATCCGTATACAATGAGCAGTTCTTC
TRBV27	.	.	TRBJ2-7	CASSDALTYEQYF	TGTGCCAGCAGCGACGCCCTTACCTACGAGCAGTACTTC
TRBV10-3	.	.	TRBJ2-4	CAISEPTANTKTIQYF	TGTGCCATCAGTGAGCCGACAGCGAACACGAAAACCATTCAGTACTTC
TRBV9	.	once	TRBJ1-2	CASSGYGYTF	TGTGCCAGCAGCGGGTATGGCTACACCTTC